This T cell receptor (beta chain) was captured in a study of blood T cell repertoires in COVID-19. Background on the study: The study drew acute and convalescent COVID-19 samples from the United States, Italy and Spain. PBMCs, B-cell-depleted T cells, or T cells provided the cDNA or gDNA that made up the material.

Germline V gene sequence: CDR1 PRHDT, CDR2 FYEKMQ (reference sequence). The ends were cut back, 1 base at V and 1 base at J, with 8 bases in the middle. The length of the CDR3 is 14 residues. Per the original data handling: Cell counts per sample came from amplifying reference gene primers. The repertoire was sequenced with immunoSEQ multiplex PCR; TCRdb's copy has only in-frame clones and lacks some. V, J and clone size are taken as reported in that table, and D and trimming were inferred from the DNA itself. The data hold over 120,000 clones, with 80% to 85% observed a single time. Sequencing was carried out using peripheral blood. V usage is TRBV13 and J usage is TRBJ2-7; a possible D gene is TRBD2 (6 bases). The source of this sequence is a human donor in a cohort sampled during active COVID-19. The CDR3 DNA is TGTGCCAGCAGCTTAGAGGGGAGGTCCTACGAGCAGTACTTC. Protein: CASSLEGRSYEQYF.